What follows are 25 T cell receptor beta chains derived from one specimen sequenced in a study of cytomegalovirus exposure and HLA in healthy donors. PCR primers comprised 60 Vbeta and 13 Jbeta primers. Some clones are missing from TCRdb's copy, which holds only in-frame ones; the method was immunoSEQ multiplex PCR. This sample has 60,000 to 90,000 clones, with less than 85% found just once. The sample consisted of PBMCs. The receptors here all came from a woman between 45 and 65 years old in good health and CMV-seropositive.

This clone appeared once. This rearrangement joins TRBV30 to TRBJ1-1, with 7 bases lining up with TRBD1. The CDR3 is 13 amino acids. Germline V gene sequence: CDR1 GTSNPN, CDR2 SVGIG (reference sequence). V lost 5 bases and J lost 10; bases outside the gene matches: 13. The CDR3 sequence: CAWGGTAKIGAFF. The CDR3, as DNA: TGTGCCTGGGGAGGGACAGCGAAAATAGGAGCTTTCTTT.

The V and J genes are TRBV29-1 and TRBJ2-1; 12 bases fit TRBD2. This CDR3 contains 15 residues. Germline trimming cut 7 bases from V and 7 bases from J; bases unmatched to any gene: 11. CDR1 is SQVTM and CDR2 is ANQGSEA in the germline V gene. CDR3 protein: CSATRPSGGANEQFF. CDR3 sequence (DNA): TGCAGCGCTACACGCCCTAGCGGGGGGGCTAATGAGCAGTTCTTC.

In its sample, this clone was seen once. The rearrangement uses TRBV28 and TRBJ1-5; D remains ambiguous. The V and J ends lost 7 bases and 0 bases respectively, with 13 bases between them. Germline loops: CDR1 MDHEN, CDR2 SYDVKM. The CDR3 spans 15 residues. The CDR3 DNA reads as TGTGCCAGCAATGCGTTGAGTATTAGCAATCAGCCCCAGCATTTT. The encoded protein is CASNALSISNQPQHF. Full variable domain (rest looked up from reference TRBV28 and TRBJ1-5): DVKVTQSSRYLVKRTGEKVFLECVQDMDHENMFWYRQDPGLGLRLIYFSYDVKMKEKGDIPEGYSVSREKKERFSLILESASTNQTSMYLCASNALSISNQPQHFGDGTRLSIL.

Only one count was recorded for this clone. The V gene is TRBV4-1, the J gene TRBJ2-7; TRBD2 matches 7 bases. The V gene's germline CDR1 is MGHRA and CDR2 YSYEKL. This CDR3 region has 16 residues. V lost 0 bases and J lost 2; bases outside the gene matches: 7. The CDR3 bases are TGCGCCAGCAGCCAAGATCGGTCTAGCGGTCCCTACGAGCAGTACTTC. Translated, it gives CASSQDRSSGPYEQYF.

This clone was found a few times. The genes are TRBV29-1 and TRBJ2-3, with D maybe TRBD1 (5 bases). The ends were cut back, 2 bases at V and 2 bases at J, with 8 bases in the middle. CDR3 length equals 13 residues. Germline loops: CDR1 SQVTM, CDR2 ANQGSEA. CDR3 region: CSVEQGPTDTQYF. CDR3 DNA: TGCAGCGTTGAACAGGGTCCCACAGATACGCAGTATTTT.

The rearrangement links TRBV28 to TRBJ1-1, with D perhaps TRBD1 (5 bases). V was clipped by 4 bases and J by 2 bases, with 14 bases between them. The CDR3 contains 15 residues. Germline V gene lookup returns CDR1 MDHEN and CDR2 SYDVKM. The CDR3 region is CASSSNQGGNTEAFF. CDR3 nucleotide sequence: TGTGCCAGCAGTTCGAACCAGGGTGGCAACACTGAAGCTTTCTTT.

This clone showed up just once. The CDR3: CASSLGQEQYF. CDR3 coding DNA: TGTGCCAGCAGCTTAGGTCAGGAGCAGTACTTC. This chain uses TRBV7-2 with TRBJ2-7; the D is unclear. Germline CDR1 reads SGHTA; CDR2 reads FQGNSA. The CDR3 contains 11 residues. The V gene lost 1 base and the J gene lost 7 bases, with 5 bases spanning the gap.

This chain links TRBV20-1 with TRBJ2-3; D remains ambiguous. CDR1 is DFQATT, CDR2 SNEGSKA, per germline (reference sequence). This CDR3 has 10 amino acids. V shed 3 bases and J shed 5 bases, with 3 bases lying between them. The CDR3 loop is CSASKDTQYF. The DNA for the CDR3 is TGCAGTGCTAGTAAAGATACGCAGTATTTT.

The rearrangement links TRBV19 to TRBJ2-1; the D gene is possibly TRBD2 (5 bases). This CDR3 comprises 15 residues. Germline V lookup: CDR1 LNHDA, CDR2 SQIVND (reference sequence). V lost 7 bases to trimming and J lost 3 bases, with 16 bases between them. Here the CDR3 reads CASNTLALGYNEQFF. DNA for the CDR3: TGTGCCAGTAACACTCTAGCTTTGGGCTACAATGAGCAGTTCTTC.

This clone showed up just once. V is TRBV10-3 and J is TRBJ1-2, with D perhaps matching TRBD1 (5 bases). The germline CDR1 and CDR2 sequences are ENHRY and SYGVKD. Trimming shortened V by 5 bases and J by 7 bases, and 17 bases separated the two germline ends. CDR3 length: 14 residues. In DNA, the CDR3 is TGTGCCATCAGTACACTAGACGGGGGATCTGGCTACACCTTC. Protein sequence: CAISTLDGGSGYTF.

The CDR3 spells CASSGDRGQSYEQYF. CDR3 sequence (DNA): TGCGCCAGCAGTGGTGACAGGGGCCAGTCCTACGAGCAGTACTTC. The rearrangement uses TRBV10-2 and TRBJ2-7; 8 bases match TRBD1. The CDR3 consists of 15 residues. Trimming took 4 bases from V and 1 from J; bases not matched to a gene: 6. CDR1 is WSHSY and CDR2 is SAAADI in the germline V gene.

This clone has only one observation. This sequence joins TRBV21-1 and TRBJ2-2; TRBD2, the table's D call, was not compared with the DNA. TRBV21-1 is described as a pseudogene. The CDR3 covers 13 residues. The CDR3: CASWEGVTGELFF. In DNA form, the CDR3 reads TGTGCCAGCTGGGAGGGAGTGACCGGGGAGCTGTTTTTT.

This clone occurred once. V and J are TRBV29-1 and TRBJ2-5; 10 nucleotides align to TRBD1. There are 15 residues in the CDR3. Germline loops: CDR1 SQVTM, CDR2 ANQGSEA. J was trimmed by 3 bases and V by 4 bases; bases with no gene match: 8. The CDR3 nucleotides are TGCAGCGTTGTAATCGGGACAGGGGTCGAAGAGACCCAGTACTTC. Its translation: CSVVIGTGVEETQYF.

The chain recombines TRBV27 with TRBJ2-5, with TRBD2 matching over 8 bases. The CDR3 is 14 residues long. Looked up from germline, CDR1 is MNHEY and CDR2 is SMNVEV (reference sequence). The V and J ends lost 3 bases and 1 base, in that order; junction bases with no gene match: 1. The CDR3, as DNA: TGTGCCAGCAGTTTCACTAGCGGCCAAGAGACCCAGTACTTC. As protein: CASSFTSGQETQYF.

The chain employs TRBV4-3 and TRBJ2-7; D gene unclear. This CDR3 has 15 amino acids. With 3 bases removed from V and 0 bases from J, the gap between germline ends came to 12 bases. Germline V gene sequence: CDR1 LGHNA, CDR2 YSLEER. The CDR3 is CASSQGLYSSYEQYF. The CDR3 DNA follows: TGCGCCAGCAGCCAGGGCTTGTACTCCTCCTACGAGCAGTACTTC.

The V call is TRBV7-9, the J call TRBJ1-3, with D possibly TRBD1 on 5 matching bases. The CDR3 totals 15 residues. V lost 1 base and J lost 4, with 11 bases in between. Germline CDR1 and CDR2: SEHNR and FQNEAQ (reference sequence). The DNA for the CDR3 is TGTGCCAGCAGCTTAGATCCAGGGATGGGAAACACCATATATTTT. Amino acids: CASSLDPGMGNTIYF. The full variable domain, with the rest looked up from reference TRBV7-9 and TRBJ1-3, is DTGVSQNPRHKITKRGQNVTFRCDPISEHNRLYWYRQTLGQGPEFLTYFQNEAQLEKSRLLSDRFSAERPKGSFSTLEIQRTEQGDSAMYLCASSLDPGMGNTIYFGEGSWLTVV.

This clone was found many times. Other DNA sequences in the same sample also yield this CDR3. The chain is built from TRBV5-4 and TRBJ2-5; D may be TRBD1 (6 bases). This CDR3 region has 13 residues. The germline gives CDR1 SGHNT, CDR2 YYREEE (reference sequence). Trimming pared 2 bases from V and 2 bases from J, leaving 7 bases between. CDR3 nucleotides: TGTGCCAGCAGCTTACAGGGTCAAGAGACCCAGTACTTC. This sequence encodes CASSLQGQETQYF.

Here the CDR3 reads CASSLIQGKAFF. DNA for the CDR3: TGTGCCAGCAGCTTGATACAGGGTAAAGCTTTCTTT. The rearrangement links TRBV11-2 to TRBJ1-1; possibly TRBD1 for D (6 bases). The CDR3 runs to 12 residues. Deletions cut 3 bases from V and 9 bases from J, with 11 bases between. The V gene's germline CDR1 is SGHAT and CDR2 FQNNGV.

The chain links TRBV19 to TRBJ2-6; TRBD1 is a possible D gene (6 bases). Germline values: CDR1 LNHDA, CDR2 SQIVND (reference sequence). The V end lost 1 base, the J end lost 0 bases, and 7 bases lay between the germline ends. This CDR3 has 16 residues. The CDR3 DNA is TGTGCCAGTAGTATAGGGGACATCTCTGGGGCCAACGTCCTGACTTTC. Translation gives CASSIGDISGANVLTF. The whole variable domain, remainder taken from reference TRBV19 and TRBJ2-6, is DGGITQSPKYLFRKEGQNVTLSCEQNLNHDAMYWYRQDPGQGLRLIYYSQIVNDFQKGDIAEGYSVSREKKESFPLTVTSAQKNPTAFYLCASSIGDISGANVLTFGAGSRLTVL.

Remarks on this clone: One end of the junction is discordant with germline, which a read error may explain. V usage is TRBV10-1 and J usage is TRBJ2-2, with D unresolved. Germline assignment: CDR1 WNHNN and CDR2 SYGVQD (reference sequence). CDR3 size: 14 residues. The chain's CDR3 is CASRGPSNTGELFF. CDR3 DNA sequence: TGCGCCAGCAGGGGCCCATCGAATACCGGGGAGCTGTTTTTT.

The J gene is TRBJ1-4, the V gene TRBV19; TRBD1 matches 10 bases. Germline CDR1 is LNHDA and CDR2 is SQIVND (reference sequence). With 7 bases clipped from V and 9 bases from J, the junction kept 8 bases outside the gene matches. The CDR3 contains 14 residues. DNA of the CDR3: TGTGCCAGTAAACCGGGACAGGGGTTACAAAAACTGTTTTTT. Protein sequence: CASKPGQGLQKLFF.

CDR3 sequence: CASSYGGNQPQHF. DNA for the CDR3: TGTGCCAGCAGTTACGGGGGGAATCAGCCCCAGCATTTT. The chain couples TRBV6-5 to TRBJ1-5; TRBD1 might be the D (5 bases). V was clipped by 2 bases and J by 4 bases, with 6 bases between them. This CDR3 has 13 residues. Per the germline V gene, CDR1 is MNHEY and CDR2 is SVGAGI.

CDR3 protein: CASSEAGAGDDQPQHF. In DNA, the CDR3 is TGTGCCAGCAGTGAAGCGGGCGCAGGGGATGATCAGCCCCAGCATTTT. The gene calls are TRBV2 and TRBJ1-5; weak D call: TRBD1 (6 bases). Trimming removed 0 bases from V and 5 bases from J, with 14 bases in between. This CDR3 is 16 amino acids long. CDR1 and CDR2 from the germline V gene are SNHLY and FYNNEI.

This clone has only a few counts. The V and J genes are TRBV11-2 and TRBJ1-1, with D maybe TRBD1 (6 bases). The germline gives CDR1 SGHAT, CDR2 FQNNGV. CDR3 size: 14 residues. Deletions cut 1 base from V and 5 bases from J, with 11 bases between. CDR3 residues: CASSLATRGTEAFF. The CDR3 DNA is TGTGCCAGCAGCTTAGCGACCAGGGGAACTGAAGCTTTCTTT. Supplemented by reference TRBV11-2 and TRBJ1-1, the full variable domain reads EAGVAQSPRYKIIEKRQSVAFWCNPISGHATLYWYQQILGQGPKLLIQFQNNGVVDDSQLPKDRFSAERLKGVDSTLKIQPAKLEDSAVYLCASSLATRGTEAFFGQGTRLTVV.

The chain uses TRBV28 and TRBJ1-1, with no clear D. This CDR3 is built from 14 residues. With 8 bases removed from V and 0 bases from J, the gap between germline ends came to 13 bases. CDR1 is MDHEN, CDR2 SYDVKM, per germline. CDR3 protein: CASAPPGMNTEAFF. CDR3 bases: TGTGCCAGCGCCCCGCCAGGTATGAACACTGAAGCTTTCTTT. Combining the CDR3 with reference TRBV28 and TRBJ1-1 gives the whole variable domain DVKVTQSSRYLVKRTGEKVFLECVQDMDHENMFWYRQDPGLGLRLIYFSYDVKMKEKGDIPEGYSVSREKKERFSLILESASTNQTSMYLCASAPPGMNTEAFFGQGTRLTVV.